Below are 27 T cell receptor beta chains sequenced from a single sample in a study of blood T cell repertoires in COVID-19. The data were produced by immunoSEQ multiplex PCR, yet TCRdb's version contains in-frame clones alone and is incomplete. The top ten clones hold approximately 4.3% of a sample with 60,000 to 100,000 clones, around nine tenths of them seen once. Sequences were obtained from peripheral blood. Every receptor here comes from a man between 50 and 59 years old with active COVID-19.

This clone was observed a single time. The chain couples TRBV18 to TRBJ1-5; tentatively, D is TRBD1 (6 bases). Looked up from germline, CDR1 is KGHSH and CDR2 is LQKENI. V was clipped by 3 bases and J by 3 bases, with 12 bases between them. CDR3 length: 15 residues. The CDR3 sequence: CASSPGGTPNQPQHF. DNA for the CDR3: TGTGCCAGCTCACCGGGGGGGACACCCAATCAGCCCCAGCATTTT.

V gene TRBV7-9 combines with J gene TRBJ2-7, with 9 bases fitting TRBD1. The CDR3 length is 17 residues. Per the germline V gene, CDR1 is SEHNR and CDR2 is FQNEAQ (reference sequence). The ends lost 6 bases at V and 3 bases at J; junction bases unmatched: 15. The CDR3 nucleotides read TGTGCCAGCAGTGTGCTGCCGGGACAGGGACCAGACTACGAGCAGTACTTC. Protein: CASSVLPGQGPDYEQYF.

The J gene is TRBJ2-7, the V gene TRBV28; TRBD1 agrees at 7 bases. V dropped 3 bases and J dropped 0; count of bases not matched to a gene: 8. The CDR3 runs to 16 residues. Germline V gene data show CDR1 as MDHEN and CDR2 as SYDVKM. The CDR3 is CASSFRLGTDSYEQYF. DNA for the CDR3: TGTGCCAGCAGTTTCCGTTTGGGGACAGACTCCTACGAGCAGTACTTC.

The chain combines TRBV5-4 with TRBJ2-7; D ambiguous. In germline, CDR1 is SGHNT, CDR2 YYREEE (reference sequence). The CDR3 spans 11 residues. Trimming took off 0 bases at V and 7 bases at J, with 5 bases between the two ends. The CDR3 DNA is TGTGCCAGCAGCTTGGCAGCGGAGCAGTACTTC. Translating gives CASSLAAEQYF.

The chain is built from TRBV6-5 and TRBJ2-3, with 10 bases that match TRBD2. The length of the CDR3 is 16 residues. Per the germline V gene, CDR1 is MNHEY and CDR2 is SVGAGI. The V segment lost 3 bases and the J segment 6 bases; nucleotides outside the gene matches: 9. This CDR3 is CASSYSTSGAMDTQYF. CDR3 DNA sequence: TGTGCCAGCAGTTATAGCACTAGCGGGGCAATGGATACGCAGTATTTT.

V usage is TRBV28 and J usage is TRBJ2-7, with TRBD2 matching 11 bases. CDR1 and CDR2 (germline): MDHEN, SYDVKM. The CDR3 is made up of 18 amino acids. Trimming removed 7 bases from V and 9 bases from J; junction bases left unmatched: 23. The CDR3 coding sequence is TGTGCCAGCACCGTCACAGGGGGACTAGCGGTGATTGGGGGCGGGCAGTACTTC. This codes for CASTVTGGLAVIGGGQYF.

Written as DNA, the CDR3 is TGTGCCAGCAGCCTAGTTAGTACAGGGACCCAGTACTTC. It yields the protein CASSLVSTGTQYF. The chain couples TRBV12-3 or TRBV12-4 to TRBJ2-5; the D gene is possibly TRBD1 (5 bases). With 6 bases removed from V and 7 bases from J, the gap between germline ends came to 15 bases. The CDR3 extends over 13 amino acids.

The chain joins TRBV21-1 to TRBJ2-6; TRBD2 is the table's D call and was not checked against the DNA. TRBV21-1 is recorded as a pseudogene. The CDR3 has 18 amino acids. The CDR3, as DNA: TGTGCCAGCAGCCGGACTAGCGGCGGTAGCTCTGGGGCCAACGTCCTGACTTTC. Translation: CASSRTSGGSSGANVLTF.

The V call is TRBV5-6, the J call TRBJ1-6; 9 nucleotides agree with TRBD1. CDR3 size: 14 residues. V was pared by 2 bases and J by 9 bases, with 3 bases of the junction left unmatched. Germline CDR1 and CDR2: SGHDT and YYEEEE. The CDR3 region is CASSFGTGSSPLHF. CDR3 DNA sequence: TGTGCCAGCAGCTTCGGGACAGGGTCTTCACCCCTCCACTTT. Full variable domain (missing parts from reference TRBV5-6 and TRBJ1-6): DAGVTQSPTHLIKTRGQQVTLRCSPKSGHDTVSWYQQALGQGPQFIFQYYEEEERQRGNFPDRFSGHQFPNYSSELNVNALLLGDSALYLCASSFGTGSSPLHFGNGTRLTVT.

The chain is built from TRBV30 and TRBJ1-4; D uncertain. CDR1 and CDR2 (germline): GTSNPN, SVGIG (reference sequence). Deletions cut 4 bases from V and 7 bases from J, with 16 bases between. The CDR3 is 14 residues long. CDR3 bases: TGTGCCTGGATGAAAGAGAGGGCAGGTGAAAAACTGTTTTTT. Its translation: CAWMKERAGEKLFF. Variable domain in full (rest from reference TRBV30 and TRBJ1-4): SQTIHQWPATLVQPVGSPLSLECTVEGTSNPNLYWYRQAAGRGLQLLFYSVGIGQISSEVPQNLSASRPQDRQFILSSKKLLLSDSGFYLCAWMKERAGEKLFFGSGTQLSVL.

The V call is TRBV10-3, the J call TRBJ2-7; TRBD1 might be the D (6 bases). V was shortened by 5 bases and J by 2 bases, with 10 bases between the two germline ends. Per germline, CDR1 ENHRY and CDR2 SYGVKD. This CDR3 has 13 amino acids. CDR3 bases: TGTGCCATCAGTCCGAGACAGGCCTACGAGCAGTACTTC. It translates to CAISPRQAYEQYF.

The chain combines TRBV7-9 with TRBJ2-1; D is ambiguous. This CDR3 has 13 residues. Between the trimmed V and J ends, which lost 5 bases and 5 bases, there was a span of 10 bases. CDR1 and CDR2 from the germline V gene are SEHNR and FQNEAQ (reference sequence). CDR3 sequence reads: CASSPVGNNEQFF. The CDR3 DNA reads TGTGCCAGCAGCCCCGTGGGCAACAATGAGCAGTTCTTC.

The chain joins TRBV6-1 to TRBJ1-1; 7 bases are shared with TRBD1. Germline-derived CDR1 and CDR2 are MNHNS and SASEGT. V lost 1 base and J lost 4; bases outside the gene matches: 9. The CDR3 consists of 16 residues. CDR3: CASSEGIEGAFTEAFF. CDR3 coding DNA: TGTGCCAGCAGTGAAGGGATAGAGGGGGCTTTCACTGAAGCTTTCTTT.

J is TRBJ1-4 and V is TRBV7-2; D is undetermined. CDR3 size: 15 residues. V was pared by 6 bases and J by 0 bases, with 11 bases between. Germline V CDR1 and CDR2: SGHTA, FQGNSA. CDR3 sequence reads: CASSGLRATNEKLFF. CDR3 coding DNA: TGTGCCAGCAGTGGGCTGAGGGCAACTAATGAAAAACTGTTTTTT.

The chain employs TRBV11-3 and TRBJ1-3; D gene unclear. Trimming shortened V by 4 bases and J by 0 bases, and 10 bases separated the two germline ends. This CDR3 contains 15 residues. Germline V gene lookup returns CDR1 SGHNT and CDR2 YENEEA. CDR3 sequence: CASSSTGSSGNTIYF. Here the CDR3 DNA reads TGTGCCAGCAGCTCGACCGGGAGCTCTGGAAACACCATATATTTT.

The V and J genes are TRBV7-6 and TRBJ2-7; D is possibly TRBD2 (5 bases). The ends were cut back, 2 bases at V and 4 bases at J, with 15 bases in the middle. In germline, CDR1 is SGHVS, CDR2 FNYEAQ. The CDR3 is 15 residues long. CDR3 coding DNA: TGTGCCAGCAGCTTACGGGAAATCAGGCCATACGAGCAGTACTTC. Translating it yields CASSLREIRPYEQYF.

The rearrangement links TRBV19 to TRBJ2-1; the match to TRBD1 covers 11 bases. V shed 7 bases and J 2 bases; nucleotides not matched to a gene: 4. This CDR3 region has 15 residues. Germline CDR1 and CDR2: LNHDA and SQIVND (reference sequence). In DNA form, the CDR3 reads TGTGCCAGTACAAGGACAGGGGGCACCTACAATGAGCAGTTCTTC. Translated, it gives CASTRTGGTYNEQFF.

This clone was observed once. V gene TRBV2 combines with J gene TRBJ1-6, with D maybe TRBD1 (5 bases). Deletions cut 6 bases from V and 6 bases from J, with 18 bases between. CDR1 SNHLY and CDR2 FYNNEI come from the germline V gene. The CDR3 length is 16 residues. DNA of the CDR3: TGTGCCAGCAGCCCTGGCGGGGGGACCCTTAATTCACCCCTCCACTTT. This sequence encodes CASSPGGGTLNSPLHF.

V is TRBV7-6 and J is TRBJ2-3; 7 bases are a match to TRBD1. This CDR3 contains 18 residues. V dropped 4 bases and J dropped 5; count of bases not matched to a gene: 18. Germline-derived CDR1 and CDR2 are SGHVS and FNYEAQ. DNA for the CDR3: TGTGCCAGCAGCTCACGGAGTATGGTACGACAGGGCGGAGATACGCAGTATTTT. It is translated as CASSSRSMVRQGGDTQYF.

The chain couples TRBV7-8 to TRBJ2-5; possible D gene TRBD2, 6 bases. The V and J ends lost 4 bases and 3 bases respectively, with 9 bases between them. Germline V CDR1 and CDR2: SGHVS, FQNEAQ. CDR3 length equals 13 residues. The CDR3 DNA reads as TGTGCCAGCAGCTCGACTAGGGAAGAGACCCAGTACTTC. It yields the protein CASSSTREETQYF.

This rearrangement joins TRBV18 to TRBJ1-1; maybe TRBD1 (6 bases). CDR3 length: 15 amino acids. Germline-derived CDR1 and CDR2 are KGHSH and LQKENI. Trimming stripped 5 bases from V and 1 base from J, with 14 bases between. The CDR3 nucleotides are TGTGCCAGCTCATTAGGGGGAAGGGGGAACACTGAAGCTTTCTTT. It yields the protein CASSLGGRGNTEAFF.

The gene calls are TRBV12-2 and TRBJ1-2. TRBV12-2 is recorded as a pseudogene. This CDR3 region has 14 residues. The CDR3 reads CASIGRQNPYGYTF. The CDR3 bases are TGTGCAAGCATTGGGAGGCAAAACCCCTATGGCTACACCTTC.

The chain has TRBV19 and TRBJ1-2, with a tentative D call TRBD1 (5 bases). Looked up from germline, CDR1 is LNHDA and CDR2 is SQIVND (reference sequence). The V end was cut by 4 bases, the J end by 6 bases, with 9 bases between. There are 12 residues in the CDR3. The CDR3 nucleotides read TGTGCCAGTAGTAAAGTCAGGGATGGCTACACCTTC. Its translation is CASSKVRDGYTF.

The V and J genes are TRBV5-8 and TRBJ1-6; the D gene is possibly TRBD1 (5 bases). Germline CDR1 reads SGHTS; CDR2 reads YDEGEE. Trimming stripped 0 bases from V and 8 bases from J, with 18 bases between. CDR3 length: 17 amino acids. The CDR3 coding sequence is TGTGCCAGCAGCTTGGAGTTGGGAAATAGGGGCCATTCACCCCTCCACTTT. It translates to CASSLELGNRGHSPLHF.

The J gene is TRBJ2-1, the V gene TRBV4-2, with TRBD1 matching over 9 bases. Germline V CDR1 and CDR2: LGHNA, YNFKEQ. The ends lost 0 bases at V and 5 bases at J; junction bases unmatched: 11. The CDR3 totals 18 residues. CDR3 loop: CASSQDLIDRGGDNEQFF. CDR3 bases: TGTGCCAGCAGCCAAGACCTAATCGACAGGGGGGGAGACAATGAGCAGTTCTTC.

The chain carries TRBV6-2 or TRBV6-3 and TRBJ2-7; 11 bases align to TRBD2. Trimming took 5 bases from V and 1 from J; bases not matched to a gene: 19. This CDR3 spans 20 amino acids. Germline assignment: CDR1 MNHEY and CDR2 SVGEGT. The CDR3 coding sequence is TGTGCCAGCAGTCCCCATACTAGCGGGGGTTCTCGTCGTGTTTCCTACGAGCAGTACTTC. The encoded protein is CASSPHTSGGSRRVSYEQYF.

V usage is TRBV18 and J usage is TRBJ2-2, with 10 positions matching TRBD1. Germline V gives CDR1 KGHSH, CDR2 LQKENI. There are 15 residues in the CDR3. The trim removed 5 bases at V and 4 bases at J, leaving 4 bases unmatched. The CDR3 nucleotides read TGTGCCAGCTCAACCGGGACAGGGGCCACCGGGGAGCTGTTTTTT. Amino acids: CASSTGTGATGELFF.